The 30 T cell receptor beta chains presented below share a single source sample, sequenced in a study of human versus mouse CDR3 diversity and MHC coevolution. Clones were read by immunoSEQ multiplex PCR, and TCRdb kept only the in-frame ones, dropping some. The table records about 81,000 clones, approximately 92% of them present only once. The sample was naive CD4+ T cells from blood. Specified subset: CD45RO-negative CD62L-positive naive CD4 T cells. The source of these receptors is a person aged 30 to 69 in good health.

The V call is TRBV5-6, the J call TRBJ2-7, with D maybe TRBD1 (5 bases). The CDR3 length is 11 residues. Germline V lookup: CDR1 SGHDT, CDR2 YYEEEE. Trimming pared 4 bases from V and 6 bases from J, leaving 8 bases between. Written as DNA, the CDR3 is TGTGCCAGCAGCGTAAGGGGCGAGCAGTACTTC. Translating it yields CASSVRGEQYF.

Only one count was recorded for this clone. V usage is TRBV28 and J usage is TRBJ1-5, with 9 bases lining up with TRBD1. V lost 2 bases to trimming and J lost 5 bases; unmatched junction nucleotides: 7. The V gene's germline CDR1 is MDHEN and CDR2 SYDVKM. This CDR3 is built from 16 residues. Written as DNA, the CDR3 is TGTGCCAGCAGTTTAACCCCAGGACAGGGGCATCAGCCCCAGCATTTT. Translation: CASSLTPGQGHQPQHF.

The CDR3 region is CASSYRDRGREEQFF. The DNA for the CDR3 is TGTGCCAGCAGTTACCGGGACAGGGGGCGCGAGGAGCAGTTCTTC. The chain combines TRBV28 with TRBJ2-1, with 12 positions matching TRBD1. The CDR3 length is 15 residues. Trimming cost V 4 bases and J 10 bases; bases outside gene matches: 8. Per the germline V gene, CDR1 is MDHEN and CDR2 is SYDVKM.

The chain is built from TRBV27 and TRBJ2-7; D call uncertain. This CDR3 region has 13 residues. Germline V CDR1 and CDR2: MNHEY, SMNVEV (reference sequence). Trimming pared 6 bases from V and 4 bases from J, leaving 13 bases between. In DNA, the CDR3 is TGTGCCAGCAGCCTCTTGGGCCCATACGAGCAGTACTTC. Protein: CASSLLGPYEQYF.

The rearrangement links TRBV6-1 to TRBJ1-2, with 11 bases identical to TRBD1. The CDR3 extends over 16 amino acids. The germline CDR1 and CDR2 sequences are MNHNS and SASEGT. V lost 3 bases and J lost 3; bases outside the gene matches: 6. The CDR3 DNA is TGTGCCAGCAGTGATACGGGACAGGGGGTGGACTATGGCTACACCTTC. Translation gives CASSDTGQGVDYGYTF.

The J gene is TRBJ1-6, the V gene TRBV9, with D maybe TRBD1 (6 bases). The germline V gene encodes CDR1 SGDLS and CDR2 YYNGEE. V gave up 4 bases and J gave up 11 bases, with 16 bases separating them. The CDR3 spans 14 residues. CDR3 region: CASSPFTGKPPLHF. In DNA, the CDR3 is TGTGCCAGCAGCCCCTTCACAGGGAAGCCACCCCTCCACTTT.

The genes are TRBV5-1 and TRBJ2-7; 10 bases fit TRBD1. The germline V gene has CDR1 SGHRS and CDR2 YFSETQ. There are 15 residues in the CDR3. Trimming at V came to 4 bases and at J to 5 bases, leaving 9 bases not matched to a gene. The CDR3 bases are TGCGCCAGCAGCACCGGGGACAGGGGAGGGGACGAGCAGTACTTC. Its protein is CASSTGDRGGDEQYF.

The chain is built from TRBV5-1 and TRBJ1-1; 10 bases match TRBD1. V dropped 2 bases and J dropped 4; count of bases not matched to a gene: 5. The CDR3 extends over 15 amino acids. CDR1 and CDR2 from the germline V gene are SGHRS and YFSETQ. The CDR3 DNA is TGCGCCAGCAGCTTTTCCCGGACAGGGGGCACTGAAGCTTTCTTT. Encoded protein: CASSFSRTGGTEAFF. The whole variable domain, filled in from reference TRBV5-1 and TRBJ1-1, reads KAGVTQTPRYLIKTRGQQVTLSCSPISGHRSVSWYQQTPGQGLQFLFEYFSETQRNKGNFPGRFSGRQFSNSRSEMNVSTLELGDSALYLCASSFSRTGGTEAFFGQGTRLTVV.

The gene calls are TRBV10-3 and TRBJ1-2; 7 bases fit TRBD1. CDR1 is ENHRY, CDR2 SYGVKD, per germline. J lost 6 bases, V lost 5 bases, and 9 bases had no gene match. This CDR3 region has 14 residues. In DNA, the CDR3 is TGTGCCATCAGTAAAGAACAGGGGAAAGATGGCTACACCTTC. Protein: CAISKEQGKDGYTF.

The chain employs TRBV5-1 and TRBJ2-7, with 10 bases aligning to TRBD2. Germline-derived CDR1 and CDR2 are SGHRS and YFSETQ. The CDR3 covers 18 residues. V gave up 4 bases and J gave up 0 bases; unmatched junction bases: 13. The CDR3 DNA reads TGCGCCAGCAGCCCTTACTGGAATAGCGGGGGGAGCTCCTACGAGCAGTACTTC. Amino acid sequence: CASSPYWNSGGSSYEQYF.

The rearrangement joins TRBV21-1 to TRBJ1-2; the D call of TRBD1 is as the table states it, not checked on the DNA. TRBV21-1 has pseudogene status. CDR3 size: 14 residues. The CDR3 spells CASSRGQGAWGYTF. In DNA, the CDR3 is TGTGCCAGCAGCAGAGGACAGGGGGCATGGGGCTACACCTTC.

The genes are TRBV6-5 and TRBJ1-1, with 11 bases aligning to TRBD1. The CDR3 has 13 residues. Trimming removed 8 bases from V and 8 bases from J; junction bases left unmatched: 7. Germline CDR1 and CDR2: MNHEY and SVGAGI. The CDR3 spells CASGGQGAIEAFF. CDR3 DNA: TGTGCCAGCGGTGGACAGGGGGCGATCGAAGCTTTCTTT.

The CDR3, as DNA: TGTGCCATCGGAGAGGGTTGGACTGAAGCTTTCTTT. Translation: CAIGEGWTEAFF. V is TRBV6-5 and J is TRBJ1-1; unclear D gene. CDR1 MNHEY and CDR2 SVGAGI come from the germline V gene. The CDR3 runs to 12 residues. Trimming took off 10 bases at V and 5 bases at J, with 14 bases between the two ends.

V is TRBV5-1 and J is TRBJ2-3, with D possibly matching TRBD1 (6 bases). Germline V lookup: CDR1 SGHRS, CDR2 YFSETQ. V lost 0 bases and J lost 1, with 9 bases in between. The CDR3 length is 15 residues. In DNA form, the CDR3 reads TGCGCCAGCAGCTTGGCAGGGGTTGGCACAGATACGCAGTATTTT. This encodes CASSLAGVGTDTQYF.

The chain is built from TRBV5-1 and TRBJ1-1, with D uncertain. Trimming removed 1 base from V and 0 bases from J, with 7 bases in between. CDR3 length: 14 amino acids. Germline V gives CDR1 SGHRS, CDR2 YFSETQ. In DNA form, the CDR3 reads TGCGCCAGCAGCTTGAACAATTTGAACACTGAAGCTTTCTTT. Amino acid sequence: CASSLNNLNTEAFF.

The rearrangement joins TRBV18 to TRBJ2-7; maybe TRBD1 (6 bases). The V gene's germline CDR1 is KGHSH and CDR2 LQKENI. Trimming took off 3 bases at V and 3 bases at J, with 9 bases between the two ends. The CDR3 loop spans 13 amino acids. The CDR3 DNA follows: TGTGCCAGCTCACCCGACAGGCTCTACGAGCAGTACTTC. Amino acids: CASSPDRLYEQYF.

J is TRBJ1-4 and V is TRBV6-5, with 9 bases fitting TRBD1. Germline V gene lookup returns CDR1 MNHEY and CDR2 SVGAGI. Trimming at V came to 2 bases and at J to 7 bases, leaving 5 bases not matched to a gene. The CDR3 spans 15 residues. CDR3 DNA: TGTGCCAGCAGTTACGGGACAGGGAGGGGTGAAAAACTGTTTTTT. This gives the protein CASSYGTGRGEKLFF.

This chain connects TRBV15 to TRBJ2-5; D ambiguous. The J call may be mistaken, given a closer DNA end match to TRBJ2-7. The V gene's germline CDR1 is LNHNV and CDR2 YYDKDF (reference sequence). The CDR3 runs to 16 residues. This CDR3 reads CATSRDEVGLTYEQYF. The DNA for the CDR3 is TGTGCCACCAGCAGAGATGAGGTCGGCCTCACCTACGAGCAGTACTTC.

V and J are TRBV2 and TRBJ2-5; 14 bases are a match to TRBD2. Per the germline V gene, CDR1 is SNHLY and CDR2 is FYNNEI. The CDR3 contains 15 residues. Trimming cost V 6 bases and J 4 bases; bases outside gene matches: 4. For the CDR3, the DNA is TGTGCCAGCAGAGGGGGACTAGCGGGAGTAGAGACCCAGTACTTC. Its translation: CASRGGLAGVETQYF. Variable domain in full (rest from reference TRBV2 and TRBJ2-5): EPEVTQTPSHQVTQMGQEVILRCVPISNHLYFYWYRQILGQKVEFLVSFYNNEISEKSEIFDDQFSVERPDGSNFTLKIRSTKLEDSAMYFCASRGGLAGVETQYFGPGTRLLVL.

Worth noting for this clone: This CDR3 is also generated by other DNA sequences in the sample. V is TRBV19 and J is TRBJ1-1; D gene unclear. The V end lost 5 bases, the J end lost 1 base, and 8 bases lay between the germline ends. This CDR3 spans 13 amino acids. Germline CDR1 LNHDA, CDR2 SQIVND (reference sequence). CDR3 amino acids: CASSSQANTEAFF. The CDR3 bases are TGTGCCAGTAGTTCCCAGGCGAACACTGAAGCTTTCTTT.

The rearrangement uses TRBV23-1 and TRBJ2-7, with 7 bases identical to TRBD1. TRBV23-1 has ORF status, its function being uncertain. The CDR3 runs 17 residues. Trimming took 0 bases from V and 5 from J; bases not matched to a gene: 13. CDR3 sequence (DNA): TGCGCCAGCAGTCAATCAGTCGAGAGGGGACAGAAGGACGAGCAGTACTTC. Protein product: CASSQSVERGQKDEQYF.

V is TRBV30 and J is TRBJ1-1; 10 nucleotides align to TRBD1. Trimming cost V 5 bases and J 7 bases; bases outside gene matches: 4. The CDR3 runs 12 residues. CDR1 is GTSNPN and CDR2 is SVGIG in the germline V gene (reference sequence). This chain's CDR3 is CAWGQGGNEAFF. The CDR3 DNA reads as TGTGCCTGGGGACAGGGGGGAAATGAAGCTTTCTTT.

This clone was recorded once. V and J are TRBV7-2 and TRBJ2-1; 7 bases are a match to TRBD2. The CDR3 contains 13 residues. V lost 1 base, J lost 9 bases, and 3 bases stayed unmatched. Germline V gene sequence: CDR1 SGHTA, CDR2 FQGNSA. Here the CDR3 reads CASSLERDLEQFF. CDR3 DNA: TGTGCCAGCAGCTTAGAGCGGGACCTTGAGCAGTTCTTC.

The genes are TRBV5-1 and TRBJ1-4; no clear D. Trimming left V 0 bases short and J 6 bases short, with 12 bases between. CDR1 and CDR2 from the germline V gene are SGHRS and YFSETQ. CDR3 length: 15 amino acids. CDR3: CASSLEEAYDEKLFF. The CDR3 coding sequence is TGCGCCAGCAGCTTGGAGGAGGCATATGATGAAAAACTGTTTTTT. The full variable domain, its missing parts supplied by reference TRBV5-1 and TRBJ1-4, is KAGVTQTPRYLIKTRGQQVTLSCSPISGHRSVSWYQQTPGQGLQFLFEYFSETQRNKGNFPGRFSGRQFSNSRSEMNVSTLELGDSALYLCASSLEEAYDEKLFFGSGTQLSVL.

The count of this clone is one. The V and J genes are TRBV5-6 and TRBJ2-7; D is uncertain. Per the germline V gene, CDR1 is SGHDT and CDR2 is YYEEEE. Trimming left V 2 bases short and J 2 bases short, with 11 bases between. CDR3 length: 14 residues. The CDR3 spells CASSLVWSAYEQYF. CDR3 in DNA: TGTGCCAGCAGCTTAGTTTGGTCAGCCTACGAGCAGTACTTC.

This clone was seen only a few times. The chain links TRBV7-2 to TRBJ1-3; a weak D match, TRBD1 (6 bases). The CDR3 contains 13 residues. CDR1 is SGHTA, CDR2 FQGNSA, per germline. Trimming pared 7 bases from V and 8 bases from J, leaving 15 bases between. CDR3 amino acids: CASTLTGSDTIYF. The DNA for the CDR3 is TGTGCCAGCACCCTCACAGGGTCCGACACCATATATTTT.

This chain uses TRBV29-1 with TRBJ2-7, with D tentatively TRBD1 (6 bases). Between the trimmed V and J ends, which lost 6 bases and 3 bases, there was a span of 9 bases. Germline lookup yields CDR1 SQVTM and CDR2 ANQGSEA. The CDR3 spans 11 residues. This CDR3 reads CSVKGGYEQYF. CDR3 nucleotides: TGCAGCGTGAAAGGGGGCTACGAGCAGTACTTC.

Concerning this clone itself: Within the sample, other DNA sequences also encode this same CDR3. This chain links TRBV29-1 with TRBJ2-3; TRBD1 matches 12 bases. After removal of 7 bases from V and 3 bases from J, the junction contained 11 bases not matched to a gene. Germline loops: CDR1 SQVTM, CDR2 ANQGSEA. The CDR3 has 16 residues. The CDR3 is CSATIPGQGATDTQYF. In DNA, the CDR3 is TGCAGCGCTACAATACCGGGACAGGGGGCGACAGATACGCAGTATTTT.

The gene calls are TRBV19 and TRBJ1-4; D perhaps matches TRBD1 (6 bases). Looked up from germline, CDR1 is LNHDA and CDR2 is SQIVND (reference sequence). V was shortened by 10 bases and J by 0 bases, with 21 bases between the two germline ends. The CDR3 loop spans 17 amino acids. In nucleotides, the CDR3 is TGTGCCACCGACGGCGGACAGACCTCTGCAACTAATGAAAAACTGTTTTTT. This sequence encodes CATDGGQTSATNEKLFF.

This clone showed up just once. The chain recombines TRBV7-2 with TRBJ2-5, with no clear D. The CDR3 is 12 amino acids. Trimming stripped 3 bases from V and 5 bases from J, with 7 bases between. Germline values: CDR1 SGHTA, CDR2 FQGNSA. This CDR3 is CASSLSVETQYF. The CDR3 DNA reads as TGTGCCAGCAGCTTGAGCGTGGAGACCCAGTACTTC.